The 24 T cell receptor beta chains below all came from one sample that was sequenced in a study of OX40 agonist ivuxolimab in advanced cancers. The data were produced by immunoSEQ multiplex PCR, yet TCRdb's version contains in-frame clones alone and is incomplete. The data hold some 60,000 clones, with 65% to 85% observed a single time. The sequencing used CD4+ or CD8+ T cells sorted from blood, collected in a trial of the OX40 agonist ivuxolimab. These receptors all stem from an adult with an advanced solid tumor such as melanoma, head and neck, liver or kidney cancer.

The rearrangement uses TRBV6-5 and TRBJ2-1; weak D call: TRBD2 (6 bases). CDR3 length: 15 residues. Looked up from germline, CDR1 is MNHEY and CDR2 is SVGAGI. V was pared by 5 bases and J by 5 bases, with 16 bases between. The CDR3 is CASSPGEAGNNEQFF. CDR3 sequence (DNA): TGTGCCAGCAGTCCCGGGGAAGCGGGCAACAATGAGCAGTTCTTC.

This chain joins TRBV7-2 and TRBJ1-2; 7 positions agree with TRBD1. CDR3 length: 14 residues. Germline values: CDR1 SGHTA, CDR2 FQGNSA. Losses at the gene ends were 3 bases for V and 4 bases for J; bases not matched to a gene: 5. The CDR3 is CASSFDRESYGYTF. The CDR3 DNA reads as TGTGCCAGCAGCTTCGACAGGGAATCCTATGGCTACACCTTC.

Relative to its sample, this clone is medium-sized (0.01 to 0.1%). CDR3 protein: CASSQVPGQTSGGYTF. For the CDR3, the DNA is TGCGCCAGCAGCCAGGTTCCGGGACAGACCTCGGGGGGCTACACCTTC. This rearrangement joins TRBV4-3 to TRBJ1-2; 7 bases align to TRBD1. There are 16 residues in the CDR3. Germline V gives CDR1 LGHNA, CDR2 YSLEER. The ends lost 3 bases at V and 8 bases at J; junction bases unmatched: 15.

Only one count was recorded for this clone. Its ends do not fully match the called genes, so a read error is possible. This chain joins TRBV5-1 and TRBJ1-5; a possible D gene is TRBD1 (5 bases). The V gene's germline CDR1 is SGHRS and CDR2 YFSETQ. The CDR3 contains 14 residues. The CDR3 reads CASSLGRGSGPQHF. CDR3 DNA: TGTGCCAGCAGCTTGGGTCGGGGCTCCGGGCCCCAGCATTTT.

The V and J genes are TRBV11-2 and TRBJ2-5; 7 bases agree with TRBD2. The ends lost 6 bases at V and 5 bases at J; junction bases unmatched: 9. Per germline, CDR1 SGHAT and CDR2 FQNNGV. The CDR3 runs to 14 residues. CDR3 protein: CASRLGLVGETQYF. The CDR3 region has the DNA TGTGCCAGCAGGCTAGGACTAGTGGGGGAGACCCAGTACTTC.

V gene TRBV19 combines with J gene TRBJ2-1; D is ambiguous. CDR1 LNHDA and CDR2 SQIVND come from the germline V gene (reference sequence). V was trimmed by 6 bases and J by 0 bases, leaving 18 bases between them. The CDR3 extends over 17 amino acids. CDR3 DNA sequence: TGTGCCAGTAGACCCGGACGGGTGGGTCACTCCTACAATGAGCAGTTCTTC. Residues: CASRPGRVGHSYNEQFF.

This chain links TRBV5-1 with TRBJ1-1; D might be TRBD1 (6 bases). The CDR3 extends over 15 amino acids. Trimming cost V 2 bases and J 0 bases, with 11 bases left between them. Germline CDR1 and CDR2: SGHRS and YFSETQ. CDR3: CASSLRQEMNTEAFF. CDR3 nucleotide sequence: TGCGCCAGCAGCTTAAGACAGGAAATGAACACTGAAGCTTTCTTT.

This chain links TRBV29-1 with TRBJ1-5, with TRBD1 as a possible D gene (5 bases). Germline lookup yields CDR1 SQVTM and CDR2 ANQGSEA. The V gene lost 4 bases and the J gene lost 7 bases, with 11 bases spanning the gap. The CDR3 extends over 12 amino acids. The DNA for the CDR3 is TGCAGCGTTGTTGGGGGGGGGCAGCCCCAGCATTTT. This codes for CSVVGGGQPQHF.

The rearrangement links TRBV19 to TRBJ1-6, with TRBD1 matching over 11 bases. The CDR3 covers 15 residues. Trimming took 10 bases from V and 9 from J; bases not matched to a gene: 11. CDR1 and CDR2 (germline): LNHDA, SQIVND (reference sequence). The chain's CDR3 is CATSSGQGVGSPLHF. The CDR3 nucleotides are TGTGCCACTAGCTCGGGACAGGGGGTCGGTTCACCCCTCCACTTT.

This clone appeared once. The chain combines TRBV7-2 with TRBJ2-7; 9 positions match TRBD1. CDR1 SGHTA and CDR2 FQGNSA come from the germline V gene. This CDR3 is 19 amino acids long. Unmatched junction bases numbered 16, after V lost 2 bases and J lost 2 bases. DNA of the CDR3: TGTGCCAGCAGCTTAACCCTACGGTTGGACAGGGGACACGCCTACGAGCAGTACTTC. Protein product: CASSLTLRLDRGHAYEQYF.

Worth noting for this clone: Germline is not matched at one junction end, which may reflect a read error. The gene calls are TRBV5-4 and TRBJ2-1, with 14 nucleotides matching TRBD2. Germline CDR1 reads SGHNT; CDR2 reads YYREEE (reference sequence). The CDR3 contains 16 residues. In nucleotides, the CDR3 is TGCGCGACAGGGAGACTAGCGGGAGGGGGCTACAATGAGCAGTTCTTC. Its translation: CATGRLAGGGYNEQFF.

This chain connects TRBV7-8 to TRBJ2-1; TRBD2 is a possible D gene (5 bases). Germline V gives CDR1 SGHVS, CDR2 FQNEAQ. This CDR3 comprises 15 residues. Trimming shortened V by 1 base and J by 6 bases, and 13 bases separated the two germline ends. The chain's CDR3 is CASSLGEGSSNEQFF. Written as DNA, the CDR3 is TGTGCCAGCAGCTTAGGCGAGGGCAGTAGCAATGAGCAGTTCTTC. Full variable domain (missing parts from reference TRBV7-8 and TRBJ2-1): GAGVSQSPRYKVAKRGQDVALRCDPISGHVSLFWYQQALGQGPEFLTYFQNEAQLDKSGLPSDRFFAERPEGSVSTLKIQRTQQEDSAVYLCASSLGEGSSNEQFFGPGTRLTVL.

The chain employs TRBV28 and TRBJ2-3; TRBD2 is a possible D gene (6 bases). V lost 5 bases and J 3 bases, leaving 12 bases between the germline ends. Germline CDR1 MDHEN, CDR2 SYDVKM. There are 14 residues in the CDR3. The CDR3 protein is CASSPLLATDTQYF. The CDR3, as DNA: TGTGCCAGCAGTCCACTACTAGCTACAGATACGCAGTATTTT.

V and J are TRBV28 and TRBJ1-5, with D maybe TRBD1 (5 bases). The germline CDR1 and CDR2 sequences are MDHEN and SYDVKM. V gave up 7 bases and J gave up 7 bases, with 11 bases separating them. This CDR3 is 12 amino acids long. CDR3 loop: CASTTRGQPQHF. The CDR3 DNA reads as TGTGCCAGCACCACGAGGGGCCAGCCCCAGCATTTT.

This clone was picked up one time. The V and J genes are TRBV5-1 and TRBJ1-1, with D possibly matching TRBD1 (5 bases). The V gene's germline CDR1 is SGHRS and CDR2 YFSETQ. V was pared by 0 bases and J by 1 base, with 16 bases between. The CDR3 extends over 17 amino acids. CDR3 DNA sequence: TGCGCCAGCAGCTTGGGGGGCTCCGCGGGTCAGAACACTGAAGCTTTCTTT. Protein sequence: CASSLGGSAGQNTEAFF. Full variable domain (rest looked up from reference TRBV5-1 and TRBJ1-1): KAGVTQTPRYLIKTRGQQVTLSCSPISGHRSVSWYQQTPGQGLQFLFEYFSETQRNKGNFPGRFSGRQFSNSRSEMNVSTLELGDSALYLCASSLGGSAGQNTEAFFGQGTRLTVV.

The J gene is TRBJ2-7, the V gene TRBV6-5; 7 nucleotides align to TRBD2. There are 15 residues in the CDR3. The ends lost 5 bases at V and 4 bases at J; junction bases unmatched: 11. Germline V gene data show CDR1 as MNHEY and CDR2 as SVGAGI. CDR3 sequence reads: CASSTRGDGAYEQYF. In DNA form, the CDR3 reads TGTGCCAGCAGTACCCGGGGGGACGGGGCATACGAGCAGTACTTC.

The rearrangement links TRBV4-3 to TRBJ2-2; D is perhaps TRBD1 or TRBD2 (5 bases each). The V end lost 0 bases, the J end lost 6 bases, and 8 bases lay between the germline ends. Germline lookup yields CDR1 LGHNA and CDR2 YSLEER. CDR3 length equals 14 residues. As DNA, the CDR3 is TGCGCCAGCAGCCAAGAGGGGGATGCCGGGGAGCTGTTTTTT. Translation gives CASSQEGDAGELFF.

This sequence joins TRBV7-2 and TRBJ1-5; D is uncertain. The CDR3 has 15 residues. The germline V and J ends were trimmed by 5 bases and 1 base, with 12 bases remaining between them. The germline V gene encodes CDR1 SGHTA and CDR2 FQGNSA. The CDR3 DNA is TGTGCCAGCAGCCTCCTCGCTTGGAGCAATCAGCCCCAGCATTTT. Translating it yields CASSLLAWSNQPQHF.

The chain has TRBV7-6 and TRBJ1-6, with D possibly being TRBD1 (6 bases). This CDR3 has 19 residues. V gave up 4 bases and J gave up 3 bases, with 22 bases separating them. CDR1 and CDR2 (germline): SGHVS, FNYEAQ. Written as DNA, the CDR3 is TGTGCCAGCAGCTCACACAGGGAGGGTTTAACTTTCTATAATTCACCCCTCCACTTT. Protein: CASSSHREGLTFYNSPLHF. The full variable domain, in which reference TRBV7-6 and TRBJ1-6 provide the parts outside the CDR3, is GAGVSQSPRYKVTKRGQDVALRCDPISGHVSLYWYRQALGQGPEFLTYFNYEAQQDKSGLPNDRFSAERPEGSISTLTIQRTEQRDSAMYRCASSSHREGLTFYNSPLHFGNGTRLTVT.

The gene calls are TRBV5-4 and TRBJ2-5; D perhaps matches TRBD1 (6 bases). Germline V gives CDR1 SGHNT, CDR2 YYREEE (reference sequence). Trimming removed 5 bases from V and 0 bases from J, with 11 bases in between. The CDR3 runs to 14 residues. The CDR3 DNA is TGTGCCAGCAGTTACTCAGGGGACCAAGAGACCCAGTACTTC. Translation: CASSYSGDQETQYF.

This clone was seen once. The chain combines TRBV27 with TRBJ1-1; maybe TRBD1 (5 bases). The CDR3 sequence is 15 residues long. Germline CDR1 MNHEY, CDR2 SMNVEV (reference sequence). V was trimmed by 3 bases and J by 0 bases, leaving 11 bases between them. In DNA form, the CDR3 reads TGTGCCAGCAGTTTTCCCGGACACCTGAACACTGAAGCTTTCTTT. It encodes CASSFPGHLNTEAFF.

The chain carries TRBV9 and TRBJ2-1; a possible D gene is TRBD2 (5 bases). Germline assignment: CDR1 SGDLS and CDR2 YYNGEE. The CDR3 sequence is 13 residues long. The V gene lost 0 bases and the J gene lost 4 bases, with 5 bases spanning the gap. For the CDR3, the DNA is TGTGCCAGCAGCGTAGCGGGGTACAATGAGCAGTTCTTC. It codes for CASSVAGYNEQFF.

The chain employs TRBV4-1 and TRBJ2-7; D not resolved. The V end lost 0 bases, the J end lost 5 bases, and 11 bases lay between the germline ends. The germline gives CDR1 MGHRA, CDR2 YSYEKL. The CDR3 has 14 amino acids. CDR3 nucleotides: TGCGCCAGCAGCCAAGATCGTGTTGGGCACGAGCAGTACTTC. This gives the protein CASSQDRVGHEQYF.

This clone was counted once. The chain joins TRBV6-5 to TRBJ2-1; maybe TRBD2 (6 bases). The V end lost 4 bases, the J end lost 9 bases, and 22 bases lay between the germline ends. Germline V lookup: CDR1 MNHEY, CDR2 SVGAGI. This CDR3 comprises 16 residues. CDR3 sequence (DNA): TGTGCCAGCAGTTGGGACTCGAGCCGTTTCTGGAGTGAGCAGTTCTTC. It is translated as CASSWDSSRFWSEQFF.